These T cell receptor beta chains were read from a single sample in a study of T cell responses to AZD1222 COVID-19 vaccine. The assay was immunoSEQ multiplex PCR, and TCRdb's table has in-frame clones only and misses some. Of 200,000 or so clones in the sample, about 94% were seen once. Source: peripheral blood, taken 28 days after the second AZD1222 dose. The source is an adult who received the AZD1222 COVID-19 vaccine. Each CDR3 is given with its conserved first and last residue. D genes are given only for firm matches. Not all rows give a size; the values are once, few, many and, for expanded clones, a class.

abundance: .; j_gene: TRBJ1-5; v_gene: TRBV7-9; d_gene: .; CDR3nt: TGTGCCAGCAGCTTAGGACAGGGCAATCAGCCCCAGCATTTT; CDR3aa: CASSLGQGNQPQHF
abundance: .; j_gene: TRBJ2-7; v_gene: TRBV7-6; d_gene: TRBD2; CDR3nt: TGTGCCAGCAGCTTCAGCGGGGGGTACGAGCAGTACTTC; CDR3aa: CASSFSGGYEQYF
abundance: once; j_gene: TRBJ2-1; v_gene: TRBV27; d_gene: .; CDR3nt: TGTGCCAGCAGTGTCTACAATGAGCAGTTCTTC; CDR3aa: CASSVYNEQFF
abundance: .; j_gene: TRBJ1-2; v_gene: TRBV14; d_gene: TRBD1; CDR3nt: TGTGCCAGCAGCCCCCGACAGGGGAGTGGCTACACCTTC; CDR3aa: CASSPRQGSGYTF
abundance: .; j_gene: TRBJ1-1; v_gene: TRBV3-1/TRBV3-2; d_gene: .; CDR3nt: TGTGCCAGCAGCCCGCAGGCAGACACTGAAGCTTTCTTT; CDR3aa: CASSPQADTEAFF
abundance: .; j_gene: TRBJ2-1; v_gene: TRBV7-6; d_gene: .; CDR3nt: TGTGCCAGCAGCCTCACCTCCGGGACCCAGGTCTACAATGAGCAGTTCTTC; CDR3aa: CASSLTSGTQVYNEQFF
abundance: .; j_gene: TRBJ2-3; v_gene: TRBV10-3; d_gene: .; CDR3nt: TGTGCCATCAGCTCCGCGACTAGCACAGATACGCAGTATTTT; CDR3aa: CAISSATSTDTQYF
abundance: .; j_gene: TRBJ1-1; v_gene: TRBV3-1/TRBV3-2; d_gene: .; CDR3nt: TGTGCCAGCAGCCACTTGCAGGGGAACACTGAAGCTTTCTTT; CDR3aa: CASSHLQGNTEAFF
abundance: once; j_gene: TRBJ1-6; v_gene: TRBV19; d_gene: .; CDR3nt: TGTGCCAGTAGCCGAGGTAACCAGGAAAATTCACCCCTCCACTTT; CDR3aa: CASSRGNQENSPLHF
abundance: .; j_gene: TRBJ1-2; v_gene: TRBV19; d_gene: .; CDR3nt: TGTGCCAGTGGCCCGGGGGCGGAAGGCTACACCTTC; CDR3aa: CASGPGAEGYTF
abundance: .; j_gene: TRBJ1-2; v_gene: TRBV7-3; d_gene: TRBD1; CDR3nt: TGTGCCAGCAGCACCCAGGGACAGAGTTTCTATGGCTACACCTTC; CDR3aa: CASSTQGQSFYGYTF
abundance: .; j_gene: TRBJ1-4; v_gene: TRBV29-1; d_gene: .; CDR3nt: TGCAGCGTTGAGGGCAGGGCTGGAAAACTGTTTTTT; CDR3aa: CSVEGRAGKLFF
abundance: .; j_gene: TRBJ1-6; v_gene: TRBV7-2; d_gene: .; CDR3nt: TGTGCCAGCAGCTTTCAGGGCCCCCTAGGTTCACCCCTCCACTTT; CDR3aa: CASSFQGPLGSPLHF
abundance: .; j_gene: TRBJ1-1; v_gene: TRBV9; d_gene: .; CDR3nt: TGTGCCAGCAGCGTAGGCGTACAGCTAGACACTGAAGCTTTCTTT; CDR3aa: CASSVGVQLDTEAFF
abundance: .; j_gene: TRBJ1-1; v_gene: TRBV27; d_gene: TRBD1; CDR3nt: TGTGCCAGCAGTCCCTACTACCGGGACAGGGGGTTCTTT; CDR3aa: CASSPYYRDRGFF
abundance: once; j_gene: TRBJ1-3; v_gene: TRBV2; d_gene: .; CDR3nt: TGTGCCAGCAGCGTAGGTGGAAACACCATATATTTT; CDR3aa: CASSVGGNTIYF
abundance: .; j_gene: TRBJ2-5; v_gene: TRBV5-1; d_gene: .; CDR3nt: TGCGCCAGCAGCTTGGCTGGCAGCCAAGAGACCCAGTACTTC; CDR3aa: CASSLAGSQETQYF
abundance: .; j_gene: TRBJ2-3; v_gene: TRBV7-8; d_gene: .; CDR3nt: TGTGCCAGCAGAGAAGGGGGGACCCCGGGAGATACGCAGTATTTT; CDR3aa: CASREGGTPGDTQYF
abundance: .; j_gene: TRBJ1-3; v_gene: TRBV6-2/TRBV6-3; d_gene: .; CDR3nt: TGTGCCAGCAGTTACCCCCCCTCTTTCCGGGGAGACTTTGGAAACACCATATATTTT; CDR3aa: CASSYPPSFRGDFGNTIYF
abundance: once; j_gene: TRBJ2-7; v_gene: TRBV6-5; d_gene: .; CDR3nt: TGTGCCAGCAGTTACTCGACGCCGGGGGGCCTCGAGCAGTACTTC; CDR3aa: CASSYSTPGGLEQYF
abundance: .; j_gene: TRBJ1-4; v_gene: TRBV15; d_gene: .; CDR3nt: TGTGCCACCAGCAGAGAGGGGGAAAAACTGTTTTTT; CDR3aa: CATSREGEKLFF
abundance: .; j_gene: TRBJ2-4; v_gene: TRBV7-8; d_gene: .; CDR3nt: TGTGCCAGCAGCCGGACAGAAAACATTCAGTACTTC; CDR3aa: CASSRTENIQYF
abundance: .; j_gene: TRBJ2-1; v_gene: TRBV7-2; d_gene: .; CDR3nt: TGTGCCAGCAGCTTCGTATACTCCTACAATGAGCAGTTCTTC; CDR3aa: CASSFVYSYNEQFF
abundance: few; j_gene: TRBJ1-2; v_gene: TRBV12-3/TRBV12-4; d_gene: .; CDR3nt: TGTGCCAGCAGTCTTAGGCAGGACTATGGCTACACCTTC; CDR3aa: CASSLRQDYGYTF
abundance: .; j_gene: TRBJ1-3; v_gene: TRBV5-6; d_gene: TRBD1; CDR3nt: TGTGCCAGCAGCTCCCCGACAGGGCTGGGGGCTGGAAACACCATATATTTT; CDR3aa: CASSSPTGLGAGNTIYF
abundance: .; j_gene: TRBJ1-6; v_gene: TRBV7-8; d_gene: TRBD1; CDR3nt: TGTGCCAGCTCAGCGCTAGGGACAGTCTGGGGATCTAATTCACCCCTCCACTTT; CDR3aa: CASSALGTVWGSNSPLHF
abundance: .; j_gene: TRBJ2-7; v_gene: TRBV3-1/TRBV3-2; d_gene: .; CDR3nt: TGTGCCAGCCGTGGATCCTACGAGCAGTACTTC; CDR3aa: CASRGSYEQYF
abundance: .; j_gene: TRBJ2-5; v_gene: TRBV9; d_gene: TRBD1; CDR3nt: TGTGCCAGCAGCGTAGGGACAGGGGCCTCGCTAGAGACCCAGTACTTC; CDR3aa: CASSVGTGASLETQYF